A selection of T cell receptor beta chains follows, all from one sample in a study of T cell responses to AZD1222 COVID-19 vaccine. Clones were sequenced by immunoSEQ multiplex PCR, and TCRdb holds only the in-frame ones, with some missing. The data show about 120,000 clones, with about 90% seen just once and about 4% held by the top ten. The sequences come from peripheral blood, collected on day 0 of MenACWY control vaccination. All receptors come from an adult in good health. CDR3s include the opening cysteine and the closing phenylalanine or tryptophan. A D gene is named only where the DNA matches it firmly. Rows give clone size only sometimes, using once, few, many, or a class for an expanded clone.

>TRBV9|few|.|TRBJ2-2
TGTGCCAGCAGGGCCCAGTCGGGGCCGAACACCGGGGAGCTGTTTTTT
CASRAQSGPNTGELFF
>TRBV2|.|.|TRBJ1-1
TGTGCCAGCACGTCGGGGAGGGTGAACACTGAAGCTTTCTTT
CASTSGRVNTEAFF
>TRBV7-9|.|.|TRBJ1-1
TGTGCCAGCAGCTCATGGACGGCCGGGAACACTGAAGCTTTCTTT
CASSSWTAGNTEAFF
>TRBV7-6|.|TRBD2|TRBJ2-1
TGTGCCAGCAGCTTAGTGGTGGGGTCTAGCGGGGGTCAAAGCTCCTACAATGAGCAGTTCTTC
CASSLVVGSSGGQSSYNEQFF
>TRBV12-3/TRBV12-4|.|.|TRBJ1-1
TGTGCCAGCAGTTTGCAGGGGAACACTGAAGCTTTCTTT
CASSLQGNTEAFF
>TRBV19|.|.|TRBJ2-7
TGTGCCAGTTCCCCGACACTCTACTCCTACGAGCAGTACTTC
CASSPTLYSYEQYF
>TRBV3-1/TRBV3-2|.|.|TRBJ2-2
TGTGCCAGCAGCCAAGGGACGCTTGTCACCGGGGAGCTGTTTTTT
CASSQGTLVTGELFF
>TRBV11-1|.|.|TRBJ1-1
TGTGCCAGCAGCTTAGGGACTGGATACGACACTGAAGCTTTCTTT
CASSLGTGYDTEAFF
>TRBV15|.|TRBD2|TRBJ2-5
TGTGCCACCAGCAGAGAAAGAGCGGGAGGAGAGACCCAGTACTTC
CATSRERAGGETQYF
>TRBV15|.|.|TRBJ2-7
TGTGCCACCAGCGGGCTTGCCGCCAATGAGCAGTACTTC
CATSGLAANEQYF
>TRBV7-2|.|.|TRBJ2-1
TGTGCCAGCAGCTTACAGGGGAGCTCCTACAATGAGCAGTTCTTC
CASSLQGSSYNEQFF
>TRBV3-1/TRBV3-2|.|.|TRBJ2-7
TGTGCCAGCAGCCAAGGCGGAGGGTCCTCCGAGCAGTACTTC
CASSQGGGSSEQYF
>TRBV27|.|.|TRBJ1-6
TGTGCCAGCAGCCCGGGTAATTCACCCCTCCACTTT
CASSPGNSPLHF
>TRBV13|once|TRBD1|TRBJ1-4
TGTGCCAGCAGCTTCGGACAGGATCTTAATGAAAAACTGTTTTTT
CASSFGQDLNEKLFF
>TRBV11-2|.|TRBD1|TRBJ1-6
TGTGCCAGCAGCCGGGACAGGAAATATTCACCCCTCCACTTT
CASSRDRKYSPLHF
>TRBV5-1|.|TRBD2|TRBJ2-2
TGCGCCAGCAGCCCGTTGGCTAGCGGTAACACCGGGGAGCTGTTTTTT
CASSPLASGNTGELFF
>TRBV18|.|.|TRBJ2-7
TGTGCCAGCTCACCACGTGCCGGACAGTTTAACTCCTACGAGCAGTACTTC
CASSPRAGQFNSYEQYF
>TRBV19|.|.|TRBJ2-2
TGTGCCAGTAGCAACCCGGGGTGGCAGGCATCTCTCGCCGGGGAGCTGTTTTTT
CASSNPGWQASLAGELFF
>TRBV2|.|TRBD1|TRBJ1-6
TGTGCCAGCAGAGCCAGGGACAGGGGGCTTTCACCCCTCCACTTT
CASRARDRGLSPLHF
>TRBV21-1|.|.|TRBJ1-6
TGTGCCAGCAGCAAAGCACGAATGACGCCCCTCCACTTT
CASSKARMTPLHF
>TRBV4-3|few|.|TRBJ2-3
TGCGCCAGCAGCCAAGATCGGGGGACTCTCACAGATACGCAGTATTTT
CASSQDRGTLTDTQYF
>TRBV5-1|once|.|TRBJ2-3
TGCGACAGGGTCGATACGCAGTATTTT
CDRVDTQYF
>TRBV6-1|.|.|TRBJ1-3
TGTGCCAGCAGTGATATGGCAGTCACGGTTGACACCATATATTTT
CASSDMAVTVDTIYF
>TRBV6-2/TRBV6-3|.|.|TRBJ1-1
TGTGCCAGCAGCCCCGGTAGGTCGGGGGCTGAAGCTTTCTTT
CASSPGRSGAEAFF
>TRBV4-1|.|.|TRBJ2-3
TGCGCCAGCAGCCGCGTAATTGGGGGGTCGGATACGCAGTATTTT
CASSRVIGGSDTQYF
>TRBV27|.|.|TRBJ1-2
TGTGCCAGCAGTCGCGGGCAGGGGAACTATGGCTACACCTTC
CASSRGQGNYGYTF